This is a list of T cell receptor beta chains from one sample in a study of radiation and T cells in renal cell carcinoma. Only in-frame clones appear in the TCRdb table, and some are missing; sequencing was by immunoSEQ multiplex PCR. The sample lists tens of thousands of clones; around 81% were seen once. Here the sequenced sample was blood, taken from a patient whose treatment included radiotherapy and nephrectomy. These TCRs come from a man in his 60s with renal cell carcinoma. Both conserved end residues are part of each CDR3. The D gene is left open where the match is weak. Part of the rows lack a size; the others show once, few, many or a class for expanded clones.

v_gene	abundance	d_gene	j_gene	CDR3nt	CDR3aa
TRBV30	.	.	TRBJ1-2	TGTGCCTGGATGAGGTCTCGGGCAGCTCAAGACCGCCATGTTGGCTACACCTTC	CAWMRSRAAQDRHVGYTF
TRBV7-8	few	.	TRBJ1-1	TGTGCCAGCAGCTGGGCCGGGAGCCGGGTAGAAGCTTTCTTT	CASSWAGSRVEAFF
TRBV5-4	.	TRBD2	TRBJ2-1	TGTGCCAGCAGGGGAGGGGCCTACAATGAGCAGTTCTTC	CASRGGAYNEQFF
TRBV10-3	once	.	TRBJ2-7	TGTGCCGTCGGCAAACGGGACACAGCCTACGAGCAGTACTTC	CAVGKRDTAYEQYF
TRBV10-3	.	.	TRBJ1-1	TGTGCCATCAGTGACTCCGCGAGGACACGCTTGAACACTGAAGCTTTCTTT	CAISDSARTRLNTEAFF
TRBV6-1	once	.	TRBJ1-5	TGTGCCAGCAGGCGGGTTATCAATCAGCCCCAGCATTTT	CASRRVINQPQHF
TRBV4-3	.	TRBD2	TRBJ2-1	TGCGCCAGCAGCCTCCTAGCGGGGAAATCCTACAATGAGCAGTTCTTC	CASSLLAGKSYNEQFF
TRBV19	few	TRBD1	TRBJ2-7	TGTGCCAGTAGCGCCGGGACAGGGTCCCGGTACTTC	CASSAGTGSRYF
TRBV2	.	TRBD1	TRBJ2-1	TGTGCCAGCAGGGGACAGGGGGACTTCAATGAGCAGTTCTTC	CASRGQGDFNEQFF
TRBV2	.	.	TRBJ2-5	TGTGCCAGCAGTGAAGACGTCTATTGGGCAGCTAGGTACCAAGAGACCCAGTACTTC	CASSEDVYWAARYQETQYF
TRBV7-2	.	.	TRBJ2-2	TGTGCCAGCAGCCCGGGGGGCGGGAAGTTCTCCGGGGAGCTGTTTTTT	CASSPGGGKFSGELFF
TRBV6-5	.	.	TRBJ2-3	TGTGCCAGCAGTTACTTGGACAGCCCCCCGCAGTATTTT	CASSYLDSPPQYF
TRBV14	few	TRBD2	TRBJ2-2	TGTGCCAGCAGCCCCCGGGGGGTGGCGGGAGTCACCGGGGAGCTGTTTTTT	CASSPRGVAGVTGELFF
TRBV27	.	TRBD2	TRBJ2-1	TGTGCCAGCAGTTCGGATGGGGCTAGCGGGAGGACGAAGTTCTTC	CASSSDGASGRTKFF
TRBV9	.	TRBD2	TRBJ2-2	TGTGCCAGCAGCGTTAATAGCGGGACCGGGGAGCTGTTTTTT	CASSVNSGTGELFF
TRBV11-3	.	TRBD1	TRBJ1-4	TGTGCCAGCAGCCCCGGACAGGCAACTAATGAAAAACTGTTTTTT	CASSPGQATNEKLFF
TRBV29-1	.	TRBD1	TRBJ1-6	TGCAGCGCCCAGGGGGCTGGCAATTCACCCCTCCACTTT	CSAQGAGNSPLHF
TRBV13	.	.	TRBJ2-7	TGTGCCAGCAGACCTAGCGACAGAGTCTACGAGCAGTACTTC	CASRPSDRVYEQYF
TRBV7-6	.	TRBD1	TRBJ1-4	TGTGCCAGCAGCTTAGCCGCTGACAGGGGGATTGAAAAACTGTTTTTT	CASSLAADRGIEKLFF
TRBV4-2	.	.	TRBJ2-1	TGTGCCAGCAGCCCCGGGCGAGAGGACAATGAGCAGTTCTTC	CASSPGREDNEQFF
TRBV30	.	TRBD2	TRBJ2-1	TGCTCTGCCGGCGGGGGAAATTACTACAATGAGCAGTTCTTC	CSAGGGNYYNEQFF
TRBV10-3	once	TRBD1	TRBJ2-3	TGTGCCACTTGGGACAGGGTCACAGATACGCAGTATTTT	CATWDRVTDTQYF
TRBV29-1	.	.	TRBJ2-7	TGCAGCGTTGTTTTTGCGAAGGTCGGCTACGAGCAGTACTTC	CSVVFAKVGYEQYF